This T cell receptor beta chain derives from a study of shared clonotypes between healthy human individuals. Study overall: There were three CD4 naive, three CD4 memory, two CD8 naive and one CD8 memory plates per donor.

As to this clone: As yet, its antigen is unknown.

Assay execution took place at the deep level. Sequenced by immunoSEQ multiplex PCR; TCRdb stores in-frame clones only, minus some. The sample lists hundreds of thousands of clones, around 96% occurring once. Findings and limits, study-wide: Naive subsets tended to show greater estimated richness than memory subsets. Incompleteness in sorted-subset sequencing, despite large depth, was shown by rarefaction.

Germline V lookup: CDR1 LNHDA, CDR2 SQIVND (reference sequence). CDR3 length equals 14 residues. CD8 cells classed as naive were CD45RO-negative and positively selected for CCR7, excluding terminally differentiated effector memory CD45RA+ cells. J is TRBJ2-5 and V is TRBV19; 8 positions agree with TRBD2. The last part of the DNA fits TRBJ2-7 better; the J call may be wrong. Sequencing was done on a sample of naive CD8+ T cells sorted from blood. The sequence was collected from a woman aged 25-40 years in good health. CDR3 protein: CASMSREGPSEQYF. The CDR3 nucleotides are TGTGCCAGTATGAGCCGGGAGGGCCCTTCCGAGCAGTACTTC.